This T cell receptor (beta chain) comes out of a study of T-cell reconstitution after alpha-beta-depleted transplantation in children listed by TCRdb under 2016. Background on the whole study: Using TCR repertoire profiling, the study followed T-cell immune reconstitution in a quantitative way in children after TCRalphabeta/CD19-depleted allogeneic hematopoietic cell transplantation.

The library came from PCR. Sequencer: Illumina HiSeq 2500. TCR libraries were prepared with molecular barcoding, using unique molecular identifiers to normalize TCRbeta repertoire quantification. In-frame beta chains were kept once TCRdb had trimmed the public reads at Q25 with fastp and called clones with MiXCR. One record per CDR3 amino acid sequence lists the most common genes and DNA. The sample contains roughly 590,000 distinct CDR3 sequences, around 17% of them found a single time. 0.9% to 1.2% of the sample comes from the top ten. Remarks on this clonotype: There is no known antigen for this receptor. Within one base of it there is no much larger clone, and no base qualities were kept.

The receptor was isolated from a human donor who donated a stem cell graft to a child with acute myeloid leukemia. The starting material was PBMCs from the stem cell graft donor, obtained from the stem cell graft.

CDR3 reads: CASSFQTDYNSPLHF. In nucleotides, the sequence is TGTGCCAGCAGCTTCCAGACAGACTATAATTCACCCCTCCACTTT. The chain is made from TRBV13 and TRBJ1-6; the D gene is possibly TRBD1, with 5 bases matching. From its cysteine to its phenylalanine, the CDR3 spans 15 amino acids. The kept DNA is CDR3 alone, 45 bases in frame from the first base. Based on the germline V gene (reference sequence), the CDR1 and CDR2 sequences are PRHDT and FYEKMQ. Trimming costs V 3 bases and J 3 bases, and their ends lie 9 bases apart.